This T cell receptor (beta chain) came from a study of T-cell reconstitution after alpha-beta-depleted transplantation in children. TCRbeta library construction was performed incorporating unique molecular identifiers. TCRdb re-derived calls from the PCR reads in MiXCR, one entry per CDR3 protein. The table shows about 300,000 distinct CDR3 sequences, with roughly 7.8% occurring only once. The ends were cut back, 0 bases at V and 8 bases at J, with 10 bases in the middle. The CDR3 loop spans 14 amino acids. Germline V gene sequence: CDR1 MGHRA, CDR2 YSYEKL. General study findings and limits: Surviving recipient T cells and thymic progenitors accounted for the high day-60 TCRbeta diversity observed in some patients. T-cell counts and diversity were attributed mostly to newly produced T cells one year after transplant. Alpha-beta T cells present about two months after transplant were reported to originate from several hundred expanded graft clones.

There are many counts of this clonotype. As yet, its antigen is unknown. The sequencing here drew on peripheral blood, taken 360 days after TCRalphabeta/CD19-depleted stem cell transplant. The sequence was collected from a female patient aged 2-10 years who had a stem cell transplant for Fanconi anemia, so the T cells may come from the graft donor. The rearrangement links TRBV4-1 to TRBJ2-2; D may be TRBD2 (6 bases). The CDR3 bases are TGCGCCAGCAGCCAAGAGGGGGGAGTGGGGGAGCTGTTTTTT. It translates to CASSQEGGVGELFF.